This record covers a single T cell receptor beta chain. Its antigen is unknown. No quality values exist for individual bases; no much larger clone is one base distant. These data come from a study of T cell repertoires in cytomegalovirus infection (dated by TCRdb to 2018 to 2020). Regarding the complete study: The HLA type of each donor mattered for the analysis, because public TCR beta signatures pointed to carriage of CMV infection along with the matching HLA type. Findings and caveats that apply to the study as a whole: The ex vivo response was dominated by HLA-C-restricted CMV-specific TCR beta clonotypes, which also provided the single most frequent clonotype in two of eight donors. Carriers of CMV infection plus the relevant HLA type were discriminated by the cumulative frequency of public TCR beta family members in the study cohort and in an independent roughly 320-donor cohort.

Based on the germline V gene (reference sequence), the CDR1 and CDR2 sequences are LNHDA and SQIVND. Including the terminal cysteine and phenylalanine, the CDR3 comprises 13 residues. The retained sequence is limited to the CDR3, 39 bases, with the frame set at the first base. Relative to germline, V is 8 bases shorter and J is 4 bases shorter, with 12 bases between their ends. Reads for this sample came from an Illumina HiSeq 1500. TCRdb applied fastp at Q25 and MiXCR to the public reads, then kept only in-frame beta chains. CDR3 protein sequences are deduplicated, and each keeps its most common genes and DNA. In all, the sample holds about 260,000 distinct CDR3 sequences, and roughly an eighth of those were seen once. The leading ten clones occupy roughly 8.9% of the sample.

Sample: PBMCs. The sequence links TRBV19 to TRBJ1-5; a confident D gene designation cannot be given. The sequence was obtained from a human donor in good health (CMV status not recorded). Some clones in this sample may be carry-over from other donors' samples. The CDR3 amino acid sequence is: CASCDTPNQPQHF. The DNA is as follows: TGTGCCAGTTGTGACACTCCGAATCAGCCCCAGCATTTT.